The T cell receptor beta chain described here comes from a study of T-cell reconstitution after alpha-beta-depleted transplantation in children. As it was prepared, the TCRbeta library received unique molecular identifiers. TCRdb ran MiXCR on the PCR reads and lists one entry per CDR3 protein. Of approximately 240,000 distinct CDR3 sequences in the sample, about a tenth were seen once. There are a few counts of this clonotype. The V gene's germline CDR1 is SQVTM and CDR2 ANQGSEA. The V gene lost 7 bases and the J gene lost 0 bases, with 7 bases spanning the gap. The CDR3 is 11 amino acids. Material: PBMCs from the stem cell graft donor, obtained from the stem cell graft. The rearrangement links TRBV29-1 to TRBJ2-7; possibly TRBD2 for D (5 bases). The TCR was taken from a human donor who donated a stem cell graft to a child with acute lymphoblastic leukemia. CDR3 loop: CSARDSYEQYF. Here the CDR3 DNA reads TGCAGCGCCCGGGACTCCTACGAGCAGTACTTC.